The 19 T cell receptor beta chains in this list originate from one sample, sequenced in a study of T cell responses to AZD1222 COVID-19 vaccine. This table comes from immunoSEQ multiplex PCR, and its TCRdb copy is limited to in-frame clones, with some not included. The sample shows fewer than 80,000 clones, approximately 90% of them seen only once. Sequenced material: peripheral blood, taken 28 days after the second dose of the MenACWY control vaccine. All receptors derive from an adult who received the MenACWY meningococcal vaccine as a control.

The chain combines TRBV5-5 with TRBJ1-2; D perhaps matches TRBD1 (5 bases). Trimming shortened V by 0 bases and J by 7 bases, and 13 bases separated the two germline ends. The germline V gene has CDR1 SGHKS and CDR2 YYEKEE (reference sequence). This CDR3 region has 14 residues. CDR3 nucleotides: TGTGCCAGCAGCTTGGGGGGCCTTGGAAGTGGCTACACCTTC. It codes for CASSLGGLGSGYTF.

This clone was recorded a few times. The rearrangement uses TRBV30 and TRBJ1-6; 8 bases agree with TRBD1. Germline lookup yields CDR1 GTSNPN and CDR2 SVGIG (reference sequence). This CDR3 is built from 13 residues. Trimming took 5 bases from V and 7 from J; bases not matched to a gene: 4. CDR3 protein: CAWARDRNSPLHF. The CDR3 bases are TGTGCCTGGGCCCGGGACAGGAATTCACCCCTCCACTTT.

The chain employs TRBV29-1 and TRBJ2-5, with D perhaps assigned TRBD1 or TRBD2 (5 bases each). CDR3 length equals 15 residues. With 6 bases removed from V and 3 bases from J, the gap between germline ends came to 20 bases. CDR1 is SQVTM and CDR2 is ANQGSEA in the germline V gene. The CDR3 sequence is CSVDGIRDGKETQYF. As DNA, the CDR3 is TGCAGCGTGGACGGAATCCGGGACGGAAAAGAGACCCAGTACTTC. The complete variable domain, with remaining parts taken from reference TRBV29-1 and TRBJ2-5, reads SAVISQKPSRDICQRGTSLTIQCQVDSQVTMMFWYRQQPGQSLTLIATANQGSEATYESGFVIDKFPISRPNLTFSTLTVSNMSPEDSSIYLCSVDGIRDGKETQYFGPGTRLLVL.

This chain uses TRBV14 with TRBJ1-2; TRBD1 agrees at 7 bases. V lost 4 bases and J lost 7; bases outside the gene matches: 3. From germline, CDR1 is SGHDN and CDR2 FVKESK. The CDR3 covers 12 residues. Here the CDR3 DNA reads TGTGCCAGCAGCCTCGACAGGGTTGGCTACACCTTC. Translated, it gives CASSLDRVGYTF. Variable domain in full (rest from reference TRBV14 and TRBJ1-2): EAGVTQFPSHSVIEKGQTVTLRCDPISGHDNLYWYRRVMGKEIKFLLHFVKESKQDESGMPNNRFLAERTGGTYSTLKVQPAELEDSGVYFCASSLDRVGYTFGSGTRLTVV.

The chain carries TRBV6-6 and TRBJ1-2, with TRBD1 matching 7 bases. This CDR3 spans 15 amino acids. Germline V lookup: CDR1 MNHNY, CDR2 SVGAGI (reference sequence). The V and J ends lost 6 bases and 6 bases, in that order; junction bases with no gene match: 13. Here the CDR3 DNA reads TGTGCCAGCAGCCTGGAGGACAGGATGCTTGATGGCTACACCTTC. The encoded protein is CASSLEDRMLDGYTF.

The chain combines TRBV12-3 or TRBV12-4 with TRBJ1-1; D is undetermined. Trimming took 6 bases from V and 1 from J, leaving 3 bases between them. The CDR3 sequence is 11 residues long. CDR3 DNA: TGTGCCAGCAGCAAGAACACTGAAGCTTTCTTT. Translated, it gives CASSKNTEAFF.

The CDR3 nucleotides read TGTGCCAGTAGGTTGGCAGGGGTTGGAAACACCATATATTTT. It yields the protein CASRLAGVGNTIYF. The V and J genes are TRBV19 and TRBJ1-3, with D possibly TRBD1 on 6 matching bases. Trimming left V 6 bases short and J 3 bases short, with 12 bases between. Germline-derived CDR1 and CDR2 are LNHDA and SQIVND (reference sequence). CDR3 size: 14 residues. Based on the CDR3 plus reference TRBV19 and TRBJ1-3, the full variable domain is DGGITQSPKYLFRKEGQNVTLSCEQNLNHDAMYWYRQDPGQGLRLIYYSQIVNDFQKGDIAEGYSVSREKKESFPLTVTSAQKNPTAFYLCASRLAGVGNTIYFGEGSWLTVV.

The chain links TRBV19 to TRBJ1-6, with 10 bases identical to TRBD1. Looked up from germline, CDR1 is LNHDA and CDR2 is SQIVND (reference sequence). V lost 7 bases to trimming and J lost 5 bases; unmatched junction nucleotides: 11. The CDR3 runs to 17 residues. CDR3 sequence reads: CASTEEGQGGDNSPLHF. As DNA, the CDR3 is TGTGCCAGTACCGAAGAAGGACAGGGGGGGGATAATTCACCCCTCCACTTT.

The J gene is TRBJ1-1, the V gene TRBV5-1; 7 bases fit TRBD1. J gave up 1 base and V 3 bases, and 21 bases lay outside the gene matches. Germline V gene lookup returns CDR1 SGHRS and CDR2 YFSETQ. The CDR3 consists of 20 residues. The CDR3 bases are TGCGCCAGCAGCTGGGACCCAAGACCTTCGGACAGGCTACGGAACACTGAAGCTTTCTTT. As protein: CASSWDPRPSDRLRNTEAFF.

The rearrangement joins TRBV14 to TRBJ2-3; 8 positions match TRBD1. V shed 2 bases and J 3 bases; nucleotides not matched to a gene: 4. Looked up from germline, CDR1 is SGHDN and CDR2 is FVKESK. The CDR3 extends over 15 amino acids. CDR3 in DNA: TGTGCCAGCAGCCAATACAGGGGGAGGACAGATACGCAGTATTTT. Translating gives CASSQYRGRTDTQYF.

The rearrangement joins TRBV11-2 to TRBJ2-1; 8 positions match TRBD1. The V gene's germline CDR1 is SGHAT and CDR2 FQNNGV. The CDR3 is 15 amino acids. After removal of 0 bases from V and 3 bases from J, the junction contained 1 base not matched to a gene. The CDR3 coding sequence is TGTGCCAGCAGCTTAGAGGGACAGGTCTACAATGAGCAGTTCTTC. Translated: CASSLEGQVYNEQFF.

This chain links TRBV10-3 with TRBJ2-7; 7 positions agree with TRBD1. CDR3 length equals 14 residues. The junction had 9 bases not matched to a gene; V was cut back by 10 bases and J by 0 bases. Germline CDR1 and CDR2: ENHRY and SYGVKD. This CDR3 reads CATTEQGSSYEQYF. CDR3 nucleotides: TGTGCCACCACCGAACAGGGGAGCTCCTACGAGCAGTACTTC.

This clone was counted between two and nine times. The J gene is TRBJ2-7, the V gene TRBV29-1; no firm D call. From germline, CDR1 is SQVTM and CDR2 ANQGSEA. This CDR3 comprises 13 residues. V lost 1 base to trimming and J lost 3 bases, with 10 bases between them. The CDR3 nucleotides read TGCAGCGTTGAAGGGCGTGGGGACTACGAGCAGTACTTC. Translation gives CSVEGRGDYEQYF.

The CDR3 DNA reads as TGTGCCAGCAGTAGGTTCCAGGGAACTCAAGAGACCCAGTACTTC. It is translated as CASSRFQGTQETQYF. The rearrangement joins TRBV25-1 to TRBJ2-5; tentatively, D is TRBD1 (5 bases). This CDR3 has 15 amino acids. Germline lookup yields CDR1 MGHDK and CDR2 SYGVNS. V lost 5 bases and J lost 2, with 15 bases in between.

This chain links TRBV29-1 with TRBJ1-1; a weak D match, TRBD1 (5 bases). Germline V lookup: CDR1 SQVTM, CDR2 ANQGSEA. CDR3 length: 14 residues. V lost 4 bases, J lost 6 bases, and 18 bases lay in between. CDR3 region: CSVVSSPGRPEAFF. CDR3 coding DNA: TGCAGCGTTGTGTCCAGTCCAGGGCGCCCTGAAGCTTTCTTT.

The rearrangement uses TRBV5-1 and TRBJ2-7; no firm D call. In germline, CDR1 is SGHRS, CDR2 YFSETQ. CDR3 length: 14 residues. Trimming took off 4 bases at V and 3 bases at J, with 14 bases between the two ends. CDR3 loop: CASSPVGFLYEQYF. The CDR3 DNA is TGCGCCAGCAGCCCGGTTGGGTTTCTCTACGAGCAGTACTTC.

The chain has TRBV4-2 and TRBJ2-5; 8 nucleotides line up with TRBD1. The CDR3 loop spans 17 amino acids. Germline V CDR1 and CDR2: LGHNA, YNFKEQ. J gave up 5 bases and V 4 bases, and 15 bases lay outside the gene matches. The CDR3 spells CASSPGGAVFTRETQYF. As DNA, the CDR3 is TGTGCCAGCAGCCCAGGGGGCGCGGTCTTTACAAGGGAGACCCAGTACTTC.

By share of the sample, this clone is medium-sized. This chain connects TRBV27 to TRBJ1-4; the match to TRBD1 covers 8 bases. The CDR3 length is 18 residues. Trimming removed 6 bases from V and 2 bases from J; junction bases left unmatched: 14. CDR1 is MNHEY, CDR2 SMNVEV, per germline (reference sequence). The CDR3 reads CASRPKGQEVFTNEKLFF. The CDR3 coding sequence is TGTGCCAGCAGACCAAAGGGACAGGAGGTTTTTACTAATGAAAAACTGTTTTTT.

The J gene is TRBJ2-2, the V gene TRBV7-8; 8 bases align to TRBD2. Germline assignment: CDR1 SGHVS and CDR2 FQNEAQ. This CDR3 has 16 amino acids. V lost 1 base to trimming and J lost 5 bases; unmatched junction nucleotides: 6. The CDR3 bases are TGTGCCAGCAGCTTAGTACTCGCGGGGGGAACCGGGGAGCTGTTTTTT. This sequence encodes CASSLVLAGGTGELFF.